The 15 T cell receptor beta chains given below trace back to one sample, sequenced in a study of PD-1 blockade in classical Hodgkin lymphoma. This table comes from immunoSEQ multiplex PCR, and its TCRdb copy is limited to in-frame clones, with some not included. The sample has more than 55,000 clones, around 89% seen once. Exposure to brentuximab vedotin varied, and each patient had relapsed following autologous stem cell transplantation. The sample here was peripheral blood mononuclear cells (PBMCs), taken before the second cycle of nivolumab. The receptors were gathered from a human donor with classical Hodgkin lymphoma.

The chain has TRBV19 and TRBJ1-1, with D possibly matching TRBD1 (6 bases). Trimming cost V 5 bases and J 1 base, with 11 bases left between them. The CDR3 is made up of 14 amino acids. CDR1 and CDR2 from the germline V gene are LNHDA and SQIVND (reference sequence). The DNA of the CDR3 is TGTGCCAGTAGTTTGACAGGTCCGAACACTGAAGCTTTCTTT. This encodes CASSLTGPNTEAFF. The full variable domain, its missing parts supplied by reference TRBV19 and TRBJ1-1, is DGGITQSPKYLFRKEGQNVTLSCEQNLNHDAMYWYRQDPGQGLRLIYYSQIVNDFQKGDIAEGYSVSREKKESFPLTVTSAQKNPTAFYLCASSLTGPNTEAFFGQGTRLTVV.

This clone appeared once. In nucleotides, the CDR3 is TGTGCCAGCTTTCCCCCCCGTGAGGACGAAAAACTGTTTTTT. Protein: CASFPPREDEKLFF. This chain connects TRBV7-9 to TRBJ1-4; no clear D gene. Germline values: CDR1 SEHNR, CDR2 FQNEAQ (reference sequence). CDR3 length equals 14 residues. Trimming took off 8 bases at V and 8 bases at J, with 18 bases between the two ends. The full variable domain, in which reference TRBV7-9 and TRBJ1-4 provide the parts outside the CDR3, is DTGVSQNPRHKITKRGQNVTFRCDPISEHNRLYWYRQTLGQGPEFLTYFQNEAQLEKSRLLSDRFSAERPKGSFSTLEIQRTEQGDSAMYLCASFPPREDEKLFFGSGTQLSVL.

The CDR3 DNA follows: TGTGCCAGCAGGCCCGCGCTGCACGAGCTAGCCAAAAACATTCAGTACTTC. Translation gives CASRPALHELAKNIQYF. This chain connects TRBV2 to TRBJ2-4; no clear D gene. This CDR3 spans 17 amino acids. The V gene's germline CDR1 is SNHLY and CDR2 FYNNEI. Trimming removed 6 bases from V and 0 bases from J, with 18 bases in between.

V usage is TRBV28 and J usage is TRBJ2-5, with unresolved D. The CDR3 spans 13 residues. Looked up from germline, CDR1 is MDHEN and CDR2 is SYDVKM. With 8 bases removed from V and 2 bases from J, the gap between germline ends came to 12 bases. The CDR3 nucleotides read TGTGCCAGCTCGACCACAGCGCAAGAGACCCAGTACTTC. It yields the protein CASSTTAQETQYF. The full variable domain, with the rest looked up from reference TRBV28 and TRBJ2-5, is DVKVTQSSRYLVKRTGEKVFLECVQDMDHENMFWYRQDPGLGLRLIYFSYDVKMKEKGDIPEGYSVSREKKERFSLILESASTNQTSMYLCASSTTAQETQYFGPGTRLLVL.

V gene TRBV7-6 combines with J gene TRBJ2-5; 11 bases align to TRBD2. Germline CDR1 is SGHVS and CDR2 is FNYEAQ. The CDR3 loop spans 17 amino acids. Trimming cost V 1 base and J 2 bases; bases outside gene matches: 6. DNA of the CDR3: TGTGCCAGCAGCTTAGTGATAGCGGGGGGGCGACAAGAGACCCAGTACTTC. This translates into CASSLVIAGGRQETQYF.

The CDR3 DNA sequence: TGCGCCAGCAGGTTGGAGGGCTCCTCCTTTTTGCCCCAGCATTTT. Translating it yields CASRLEGSSFLPQHF. The V call is TRBV4-1, the J call TRBJ1-5; unclear D gene. Germline values: CDR1 MGHRA, CDR2 YSYEKL. CDR3 size: 15 residues. Trimming took off 6 bases at V and 9 bases at J, with 21 bases between the two ends.

The chain combines TRBV7-9 with TRBJ1-6; D gene unclear. The germline gives CDR1 SEHNR, CDR2 FQNEAQ (reference sequence). The V end was cut by 2 bases, the J end by 8 bases, with 10 bases between. This CDR3 is built from 14 residues. CDR3 bases: TGTGCCAGCAGCTTAACCGGGAGTGATTCACCCCTCCACTTT. Protein sequence: CASSLTGSDSPLHF.

This clone was observed a handful of times. The chain is built from TRBV7-9 and TRBJ1-2, with 10 bases lining up with TRBD1. Germline assignment: CDR1 SEHNR and CDR2 FQNEAQ (reference sequence). CDR3 length: 17 amino acids. With V trimmed by 3 bases and J by 4 bases, 11 bases remained unmatched. CDR3 in DNA: TGTGCCAGCAGCTTTTCCGGACAGGGGGGCACCCTCTATGGCTACACCTTC. This sequence encodes CASSFSGQGGTLYGYTF.

The chain is built from TRBV7-8 and TRBJ1-5; D might be TRBD1 (5 bases). Deletions cut 2 bases from V and 7 bases from J, with 9 bases between. This CDR3 comprises 13 residues. The germline V gene encodes CDR1 SGHVS and CDR2 FQNEAQ. CDR3 loop: CASSLIQGQPQHF. CDR3 bases: TGTGCCAGCAGCTTAATCCAGGGCCAGCCCCAGCATTTT.

This chain joins TRBV2 and TRBJ1-2, with TRBD1 as a possible D gene (5 bases). With 2 bases removed from V and 3 bases from J, the gap between germline ends came to 7 bases. The CDR3 runs 13 residues. Germline lookup yields CDR1 SNHLY and CDR2 FYNNEI. The CDR3 is CASSESRDYGYTF. The CDR3 coding sequence is TGTGCCAGCAGTGAAAGCAGGGACTATGGCTACACCTTC.

The chain combines TRBV29-1 with TRBJ1-2; tentative D call: TRBD1 (5 bases). The germline V gene has CDR1 SQVTM and CDR2 ANQGSEA. V gave up 0 bases and J gave up 3 bases, with 20 bases separating them. The CDR3 contains 17 residues. This chain's CDR3 is CSVEDRATEDFHYGYTF. The DNA for the CDR3 is TGCAGCGTTGAAGATCGAGCGACAGAGGACTTTCACTATGGCTACACCTTC. Complete variable domain (other parts from reference TRBV29-1 and TRBJ1-2): SAVISQKPSRDICQRGTSLTIQCQVDSQVTMMFWYRQQPGQSLTLIATANQGSEATYESGFVIDKFPISRPNLTFSTLTVSNMSPEDSSIYLCSVEDRATEDFHYGYTFGSGTRLTVV.

CDR3 loop: CASSTDRGPAGELFF. The CDR3 DNA follows: TGCGCCAGCAGCACTGACAGGGGGCCGGCCGGGGAGCTGTTTTTT. The chain is built from TRBV5-1 and TRBJ2-2; TRBD1 matches at 10 bases. V dropped 4 bases and J dropped 6; count of bases not matched to a gene: 6. The CDR3 totals 15 residues. CDR1 and CDR2 (germline): SGHRS, YFSETQ.

The chain employs TRBV5-8 and TRBJ1-4; the D gene is possibly TRBD1 (6 bases). This CDR3 is built from 14 residues. Trimming shortened V by 3 bases and J by 2 bases, and 8 bases separated the two germline ends. Germline V CDR1 and CDR2: SGHTS, YDEGEE. CDR3 loop: CASSWGLTNEKLFF. For the CDR3, the DNA is TGTGCCAGCAGCTGGGGGCTCACTAATGAAAAACTGTTTTTT.

This chain links TRBV5-1 with TRBJ1-1, with D unresolved. Trimming removed 3 bases at V and 0 bases at J, with 9 bases between. CDR3 size: 14 residues. Germline V gives CDR1 SGHRS, CDR2 YFSETQ. The CDR3 is CASSSGVLNTEAFF. CDR3 in DNA: TGCGCCAGCAGCTCTGGCGTCCTGAACACTGAAGCTTTCTTT.

The chain employs TRBV6-5 and TRBJ1-1; D gene ambiguous. The CDR3 is 13 residues long. CDR1 MNHEY and CDR2 SVGAGI come from the germline V gene. Deletions cut 1 base from V and 4 bases from J, with 7 bases between. This CDR3 is CASSYLGGTEAFF. The CDR3 DNA follows: TGTGCCAGCAGTTACTTGGGAGGCACTGAAGCTTTCTTT.